Below are 32 T cell receptor beta chains sequenced from a single sample in a study of neurological immune-mediated disorders. Each CDR3 protein gets one entry after TCRdb re-called the 5' RACE reads with MiXCR. The sample lists about 59,000 distinct CDR3 sequences, around 24% occurring once. Described time point: technical triplicate 2. The specimen was PBMCs. These receptors were collected from a man aged 55 to 70 with HTLV-1-associated myelopathy (HAM/TSP).

This clonotype appeared many times. The chain has TRBV12-3 or TRBV12-4 and TRBJ2-3; D might be TRBD1 or TRBD2, each matching 5 bases. Trimming took 5 bases from V and 2 from J, leaving 23 bases between them. The CDR3 has 18 residues. The CDR3 DNA reads as TGTGCCAGCAGTGTTATGAGTTGGGGGAGAACGTACACAGATACGCAGTATTTT. Amino acid sequence: CASSVMSWGRTYTDTQYF.

This clonotype has at least ten counts. This CDR3 is CASSEDGNYGYTF. The CDR3 nucleotides read TGTGCCAGCAGTGAAGACGGAAACTATGGCTACACCTTC. The chain joins TRBV25-1 to TRBJ1-2; D uncertain. The germline V gene encodes CDR1 MGHDK and CDR2 SYGVNS. This CDR3 is built from 13 residues. The V end lost 2 bases, the J end lost 2 bases, and 6 bases lay between the germline ends.

The rearrangement uses TRBV20-1 and TRBJ1-4; no clear D gene. The CDR3 sequence is 17 residues long. V dropped 5 bases and J dropped 0 bases, with 19 bases sitting between them. Germline CDR1 and CDR2: DFQATT and SNEGSKA (reference sequence). The CDR3 DNA follows: TGCAGTGCTCGCCGCGGCAGTTACGGGGCAACTAATGAAAAACTGTTTTTT. Its protein product is CSARRGSYGATNEKLFF.

This clonotype occurred many times. The chain employs TRBV20-1 and TRBJ2-5; tentative D call: TRBD1 (6 bases). CDR3 length equals 17 residues. The ends were cut back, 3 bases at V and 5 bases at J, with 25 bases in the middle. The V gene's germline CDR1 is DFQATT and CDR2 SNEGSKA (reference sequence). In nucleotides, the CDR3 is TGCAGTGCTAGTGCGACCTTAGGGGGTCTAATTAGGGAGACCCAGTACTTC. It yields the protein CSASATLGGLIRETQYF.

Ten or more counts support this clonotype. The chain employs TRBV5-1 and TRBJ2-5; 7 nucleotides agree with TRBD1. The ends lost 6 bases at V and 2 bases at J; junction bases unmatched: 13. CDR1 and CDR2 (germline): SGHRS, YFSETQ. This CDR3 contains 16 residues. The CDR3 region has the DNA TGCGCCAGCAACTCCCAGGGACAGACGTTTCAAGAGACCCAGTACTTC. As protein: CASNSQGQTFQETQYF.

This clonotype was seen repeatedly, ten times or more. This chain uses TRBV5-4 with TRBJ2-7, with TRBD2 identical over 9 bases. V lost 0 bases, J lost 1 base, and 5 bases stayed unmatched. The CDR3 spans 16 residues. Germline values: CDR1 SGHNT, CDR2 YYREEE (reference sequence). CDR3 DNA sequence: TGTGCCAGCAGCTTGGGCGGGAGGGCCACATCCTACGAGCAGTACTTC. Its translation: CASSLGGRATSYEQYF.

The rearrangement joins TRBV10-3 to TRBJ1-2, with 9 bases matching TRBD1. Unmatched junction bases numbered 8, after V lost 3 bases and J lost 3 bases. The CDR3 covers 16 residues. CDR1 and CDR2 (germline): ENHRY, SYGVKD. CDR3 nucleotide sequence: TGTGCCATCAGTGATGTTCAGGGACAGGGATACTATGGCTACACCTTC. This codes for CAISDVQGQGYYGYTF.

This clonotype was counted many times. The chain carries TRBV5-1 and TRBJ2-7; tentatively, D is TRBD1 or TRBD2 (5 bases each). V lost 0 bases to trimming and J lost 0 bases, with 10 bases between them. The length of the CDR3 is 15 residues. Looked up from germline, CDR1 is SGHRS and CDR2 is YFSETQ. The CDR3 here is CASSLEAGSSYEQYF. CDR3 nucleotide sequence: TGCGCCAGCAGCTTGGAAGCAGGGAGCTCCTACGAGCAGTACTTC.

This clonotype was seen many times. The chain is built from TRBV29-1 and TRBJ1-1; D uncertain. The V gene's germline CDR1 is SQVTM and CDR2 ANQGSEA. This CDR3 has 11 amino acids. The V and J ends lost 6 bases and 6 bases respectively, with 11 bases between them. CDR3 sequence reads: CSVDIYAEAFF. DNA of the CDR3: TGCAGCGTCGACATCTACGCTGAAGCTTTCTTT.

There are a few counts of this clonotype. The chain has TRBV6-2 or TRBV6-3 and TRBJ1-1; TRBD1 is a possible D gene (6 bases). The germline V and J ends were trimmed by 6 bases and 4 bases, with 18 bases remaining between them. CDR1 is MNHEY, CDR2 SVGEGT, per germline. This CDR3 has 15 amino acids. Here the CDR3 DNA reads TGTGCCAGCAGCCCCTCGGGGGCGACAGGCACTGAAGCTTTCTTT. Encoded protein: CASSPSGATGTEAFF.

In this sample, this clonotype turned up many times. The V call is TRBV2, the J call TRBJ2-2; TRBD2 agrees at 13 bases. V trimming: 5 bases; J trimming: 6 bases; junction bases outside the gene matches: 3. This CDR3 has 15 amino acids. Germline V gene data show CDR1 as SNHLY and CDR2 as FYNNEI. The CDR3 DNA sequence: TGTGCCAGCAGTATACTAGCGGGAGGGGCCGGGGAGCTGTTTTTT. As protein: CASSILAGGAGELFF.

This clonotype was observed a handful of times. This may come from a read error, since a much larger clone is one base off. The V gene is TRBV5-1, the J gene TRBJ1-1; D might be TRBD1 (5 bases). CDR3 size: 13 residues. Germline V gene lookup returns CDR1 SGHRS and CDR2 YFSETQ. CDR3 in DNA: TGCGCCAACAGCTTGGGGCAGAACACTGAAGCTTTCTTT. Translated: CANSLGQNTEAFF.

This clonotype was counted ten times or more. This chain joins TRBV5-1 and TRBJ2-3; 8 bases match TRBD1. The ends lost 1 base at V and 2 bases at J; junction bases unmatched: 3. The CDR3 length is 15 residues. From germline, CDR1 is SGHRS and CDR2 YFSETQ. The CDR3 region is CASSLTGGNTDTQYF. CDR3 in DNA: TGCGCCAGCAGCTTGACAGGGGGAAACACAGATACGCAGTATTTT.

This clonotype was seen repeatedly, ten times or more. This chain uses TRBV4-1 with TRBJ1-1; perhaps TRBD1 as D (5 bases). Germline V gives CDR1 MGHRA, CDR2 YSYEKL. Trimming pared 4 bases from V and 2 bases from J, leaving 11 bases between. The CDR3 runs to 14 residues. CDR3: CASSRVGTNTEAFF. In DNA form, the CDR3 reads TGCGCCAGCAGCCGGGTTGGGACCAACACTGAAGCTTTCTTT.

The chain recombines TRBV20-1 with TRBJ2-5; D is possibly TRBD1 or TRBD2 (5 bases each). This CDR3 comprises 15 residues. Germline V CDR1 and CDR2: DFQATT, SNEGSKA (reference sequence). V dropped 1 base and J dropped 4 bases, with 16 bases sitting between them. CDR3 coding DNA: TGCAGTGCTAGAGTTTCGGGACCCAGGGCAGAGACCCAGTACTTC. It translates to CSARVSGPRAETQYF.

This clonotype was recorded only once. V usage is TRBV25-1 and J usage is TRBJ2-7; the D gene is possibly TRBD2 (6 bases). From germline, CDR1 is MGHDK and CDR2 SYGVNS. The ends were cut back, 1 base at V and 7 bases at J, with 14 bases in the middle. The CDR3 length is 14 residues. In nucleotides, the CDR3 is TGTGCCAGCAGTGAATTGGCTCCGGGGGAAGAGCAGTACTTC. This codes for CASSELAPGEEQYF.

The rearrangement uses TRBV28 and TRBJ1-6; 8 bases match TRBD1. Germline V gives CDR1 MDHEN, CDR2 SYDVKM. J was trimmed by 2 bases and V by 7 bases; bases with no gene match: 16. The CDR3 sequence is 19 residues long. Written as DNA, the CDR3 is TGTGCCAGCACCCCGGAGGGCAGGGGGCGCCGCCCCTATAATTCACCCCTCCACTTT. Its protein product is CASTPEGRGRRPYNSPLHF. Full variable domain (outside the CDR3, taken from reference TRBV28 and TRBJ1-6): DVKVTQSSRYLVKRTGEKVFLECVQDMDHENMFWYRQDPGLGLRLIYFSYDVKMKEKGDIPEGYSVSREKKERFSLILESASTNQTSMYLCASTPEGRGRRPYNSPLHFGNGTRLTVT.

This clonotype has ten or more counts. This chain links TRBV7-2 with TRBJ2-1, with 8 bases fitting TRBD2. This CDR3 region has 16 residues. Trimming cost V 2 bases and J 10 bases; bases outside gene matches: 13. The germline CDR1 and CDR2 sequences are SGHTA and FQGNSA. The CDR3 loop reads CASSLMAGGLSMEQFF. In DNA, the CDR3 is TGTGCCAGCAGCTTAATGGCGGGAGGCCTCAGCATGGAGCAGTTCTTC. Looking up the rest from reference TRBV7-2 and TRBJ2-1 gives the full variable domain: GAGVSQSPSNKVTEKGKDVELRCDPISGHTALYWYRQSLGQGLEFLIYFQGNSAPDKSGLPSDRFSAERTGGSVSTLTIQRTQQEDSAVYLCASSLMAGGLSMEQFFGPGTRLTVL.

This clonotype was found many times. This chain uses TRBV20-1 with TRBJ2-5, with 7 nucleotides matching TRBD2. Germline V gene lookup returns CDR1 DFQATT and CDR2 SNEGSKA (reference sequence). The trim removed 6 bases at V and 5 bases at J, leaving 15 bases unmatched. CDR3 length: 15 residues. The CDR3 DNA follows: TGCAGTGCACCCATCCCGGGGCAGGGAGGGGAGACCCAGTACTTC. Translation gives CSAPIPGQGGETQYF.

This clonotype was picked up many times. The chain joins TRBV20-1 to TRBJ2-7; 9 nucleotides align to TRBD2. Germline V gene sequence: CDR1 DFQATT, CDR2 SNEGSKA (reference sequence). V was pared by 1 base and J by 4 bases, with 8 bases of the junction left unmatched. The CDR3 runs 15 residues. The CDR3 region is CSARVATSGRYEQYF. The CDR3 DNA is TGCAGTGCTAGAGTGGCGACTAGCGGCCGTTACGAGCAGTACTTC.

This clonotype was seen repeatedly, ten times or more. The chain couples TRBV29-1 to TRBJ2-1; 9 positions agree with TRBD1. CDR3 length: 13 amino acids. Germline CDR1 is SQVTM and CDR2 is ANQGSEA. V shed 6 bases and J 8 bases; nucleotides not matched to a gene: 8. CDR3: CSVRQGGSDEQFF. The CDR3 nucleotides are TGCAGCGTACGACAGGGGGGTTCAGATGAGCAGTTCTTC.

A remark on this clonotype: An end of the junction does not agree with germline; a read error may underlie this. V and J are TRBV28 and TRBJ1-2; D uncertain. The CDR3 sequence is 13 residues long. Germline lookup yields CDR1 MDHEN and CDR2 SYDVKM. DNA for the CDR3: TGTGCCAGCAAGGCCTCTATGGGGAGGGCCAACACATTC. Translating gives CASKASMGRANTF.

Many counts were recorded for this clonotype. The chain is built from TRBV5-1 and TRBJ2-6; D unclear. There are 14 residues in the CDR3. The V gene's germline CDR1 is SGHRS and CDR2 YFSETQ. The ends were cut back, 5 bases at V and 6 bases at J, with 12 bases in the middle. The CDR3 sequence: CASSPPTSANVLTF. CDR3 bases: TGCGCCAGCAGTCCTCCGACGTCGGCCAACGTCCTGACTTTC.

The J gene is TRBJ1-2, the V gene TRBV7-9; 7 bases map to TRBD1. CDR1 is SEHNR, CDR2 FQNEAQ, per germline (reference sequence). The CDR3 is 14 residues long. Germline trimming cut 0 bases from V and 10 bases from J; bases unmatched to any gene: 8. The CDR3 loop reads CASSLAVTGFYYTF. The CDR3 DNA reads TGTGCCAGCAGCTTAGCGGTGACAGGGTTTTACTACACCTTC.

This clonotype is medium-sized. This rearrangement joins TRBV5-1 to TRBJ2-1, with D unclear. The CDR3 loop spans 15 amino acids. Deletions cut 1 base from V and 3 bases from J, with 11 bases between. Germline CDR1 is SGHRS and CDR2 is YFSETQ. In DNA, the CDR3 is TGCGCCAGCAGCTTGTCTGGGAATGGCTACAATGAGCAGTTCTTC. Translated: CASSLSGNGYNEQFF.

Many counts were recorded for this clonotype. The chain uses TRBV4-1 and TRBJ2-7, with 7 bases matching TRBD1. CDR1 and CDR2 (germline): MGHRA, YSYEKL. The CDR3 spans 16 residues. Trimming cost V 1 base and J 4 bases; bases outside gene matches: 10. The DNA for the CDR3 is TGCGCCAGCAGCCAAGTAATCACCGGGACAGAATACGAGCAGTACTTC. Protein product: CASSQVITGTEYEQYF.

The chain employs TRBV20-1 and TRBJ2-1; 12 bases map to TRBD2. This CDR3 region has 16 residues. Germline trimming cut 0 bases from V and 3 bases from J; bases unmatched to any gene: 3. CDR1 and CDR2 from the germline V gene are DFQATT and SNEGSKA (reference sequence). The CDR3 nucleotides read TGCAGTGCTAGAGATCGACTAGCGGGAGACTACAATGAGCAGTTCTTC. This translates into CSARDRLAGDYNEQFF.

This clonotype came up many times. The rearrangement joins TRBV5-1 to TRBJ2-3; no firm D call. The CDR3 length is 15 residues. The V and J ends lost 1 base and 2 bases respectively, with 11 bases between them. Germline values: CDR1 SGHRS, CDR2 YFSETQ. The CDR3 spells CASSLNGESTDTQYF. CDR3 DNA sequence: TGCGCCAGCAGCTTGAATGGGGAATCCACAGATACGCAGTATTTT.

Ten or more counts support this clonotype. The junction departs from the called germline gene at one end, perhaps through a read error. The V gene is TRBV18, the J gene TRBJ1-1; TRBD1 agrees at 8 bases. Looked up from germline, CDR1 is KGHSH and CDR2 is LQKENI. The CDR3 has 18 residues. The DNA of the CDR3 is TGTGCCAGCTCACCCTCCGTGGTTCAGGGGGCTGGGAACGCTGAAGCTTTCTTT. This encodes CASSPSVVQGAGNAEAFF.

In this sample, this clonotype turned up many times. The chain employs TRBV7-3 and TRBJ2-5, with D uncertain. From germline, CDR1 is SGHTA and CDR2 FQGTGA. The V and J ends lost 4 bases and 9 bases respectively, with 3 bases between them. This CDR3 region has 9 residues. The CDR3 coding sequence is TGTGCCAGCAGCTCCCCCCAGTACTTC. Protein: CASSSPQYF.

This clonotype was counted at least ten times. The gene calls are TRBV5-1 and TRBJ2-3; a weak D match, TRBD1 (5 bases). Germline V lookup: CDR1 SGHRS, CDR2 YFSETQ. Between the trimmed V and J ends, which lost 7 bases and 0 bases, there was a span of 18 bases. The CDR3 consists of 16 residues. In DNA, the CDR3 is TGCGCCAGCCGCCCAACAGGAGCAACTAGCACAGATACGCAGTATTTT. Encoded protein: CASRPTGATSTDTQYF.

This clonotype was detected many times. V gene TRBV20-1 combines with J gene TRBJ2-7, with D possibly matching TRBD1 (6 bases). The CDR3 totals 14 residues. Germline V gene data show CDR1 as DFQATT and CDR2 as SNEGSKA (reference sequence). Trimming left V 7 bases short and J 4 bases short, with 20 bases between. CDR3 loop: CSGRNPGHNYEQYF. CDR3 sequence (DNA): TGCAGTGGCCGAAATCCGGGACACAATTACGAGCAGTACTTC.